This T cell receptor beta chain was identified during a study of T cell changes during pregnancy in multiple sclerosis. Repertoires were generated with immunoSEQ multiplex PCR, while TCRdb's copy carries only in-frame clones and drops some. The data show more than 45,000 clones, nearly 95% seen once. The CDR3 is made up of 15 amino acids. Per germline, CDR1 SEHNR and CDR2 FQNEAQ (reference sequence). V shed 5 bases and J 5 bases; nucleotides not matched to a gene: 11. Sequenced material: CD4+ T cells from peripheral blood mononuclear cells, taken in the second trimester of pregnancy. The genes are TRBV7-9 and TRBJ2-5; TRBD1 aligns across 7 bases. The sequence was collected from a female donor with multiple sclerosis, enrolled in a pregnancy study. The CDR3 coding sequence is TGTGCCAGCAGCCCCGACAGGGCGGCTCAGGAGACCCAGTACTTC. Translating gives CASSPDRAAQETQYF.